The source of this T cell receptor beta chain is a study of T cell responses to AZD1222 COVID-19 vaccine. Study observations and caveats: Clonal diversity was possibly underestimated; the donors were predominantly white British and more often female. Only a handful of AZD1222 recipients tested seropositive at baseline.

The data were produced by immunoSEQ multiplex PCR, yet TCRdb's version contains in-frame clones alone and is incomplete. There are 130,000 to 150,000 clones in the sample; approximately 88% occur only once, and more than 13% lies in the top ten. As to this clone: Its matching antigen is unknown.

The input for sequencing was peripheral blood, taken on day 0 of AZD1222 vaccination. The clonotype was recovered from an adult in good health.

For the CDR3, the DNA is TGTGCCAGCAGCCAGCAGGGGGGGGATCAGCCCCAGCATTTT. This sequence encodes CASSQQGGDQPQHF. The chain combines TRBV14 with TRBJ1-5; TRBD1 aligns across 7 bases. The CDR3 extends over 14 amino acids. After removal of 3 bases from V and 5 bases from J, the junction contained 4 bases not matched to a gene. CDR1 SGHDN and CDR2 FVKESK come from the germline V gene.